Only a few counts were recorded for the clone carrying this T cell receptor (beta chain). Used for diagnoses were clinical symptoms, serum thyroxine and TRAb, thyroid ultrasound and orbital computed tomography. The sample belongs to a study of T cells in Graves' hyperthyroidism and ophthalmopathy. The CDR3 has 13 amino acids. The V end was cut by 4 bases, the J end by 5 bases, with 14 bases between. CDR1 is GTSNPN, CDR2 SVGIG, per germline (reference sequence). RNA transcripts served as the template for amplifying TCR beta CDR3 regions. The HTBI set primed first-round TCR CDR3 RT-PCR. TCRdb used MiXCR to reprocess the multiplex PCR reads, holding one entry per CDR3 protein. This table holds hundreds of thousands of distinct CDR3 sequences, 14% to 15% found once.

The TCR was taken from a man between 18 and 29 years old with Graves' ophthalmopathy. This chain uses TRBV30 with TRBJ2-5; either TRBD1 or TRBD2 may supply D (5 bases each). Sequencing was done on a sample of blood. DNA for the CDR3: TGTGCCTGGACTAAGTGGGGGAGTGAGACCCAGTACTTC. It is translated as CAWTKWGSETQYF.